Following are 15 T cell receptor beta chains from one sample sequenced in a study of T cells in Graves' hyperthyroidism and ophthalmopathy (dated by TCRdb to the late 2010s). Libraries were prepared through multiplex PCR. The data were produced on an Illumina HiSeq 2000. Amplification of TCR beta CDR3 regions was carried out from RNA transcripts. A first-round RT-PCR of the TCR CDR3 used the HTBI primer set with the Qiagen OneStep RT-PCR kit. The public sequencing data were trimmed at Q25 with fastp and processed into clonotypes with MiXCR by TCRdb, which kept only in-frame beta chains. Merged by CDR3 protein, the rows form single entries marked with the most common genes and DNA. In all, the sample holds about 720,000 distinct CDR3 sequences, and approximately 18% of those were seen once. Clones ranked in the top ten supply over 15% of the sample. The sequencing sample was made of blood. These receptors were taken from a woman aged 50 to 65 with Graves' hyperthyroidism that later progressed to Graves' ophthalmopathy.

This clonotype showed up many times. In DNA form, the CDR3 reads TGCAGTGCTAGGGGGCCAGCCCCCGCCGCTGGACATGACGAGCAGTACTTC. It is translated as CSARGPAPAAGHDEQYF. The chain joins TRBV20-1 to TRBJ2-7; possible D gene TRBD1, 5 bases. Germline lookup yields CDR1 DFQATT and CDR2 SNEGSKA (reference sequence). V was cut by 3 bases and J by 5 bases, with 26 bases left in between. The CDR3 is 17 residues long.

In its sample, this clonotype was seen a few times. The rearrangement uses TRBV7-9 and TRBJ2-5; the D gene could be TRBD1 or TRBD2 (5 bases each). The germline gives CDR1 SEHNR, CDR2 FQNEAQ (reference sequence). The germline V and J ends were trimmed by 1 base and 4 bases, with 10 bases remaining between them. The CDR3 runs 14 residues. The CDR3 here is CASSLVVGGETQYF. Here the CDR3 DNA reads TGTGCCAGCAGCTTAGTCGTTGGGGGAGAGACCCAGTACTTC.

This clonotype has ten or more counts. The chain recombines TRBV20-1 with TRBJ2-1, with 12 bases matching TRBD2. The trim removed 6 bases at V and 8 bases at J, leaving 17 bases unmatched. The CDR3 spans 17 residues. Germline V gives CDR1 DFQATT, CDR2 SNEGSKA (reference sequence). The CDR3 bases are TGCAGTGCCTCCGGACTAGCGGGGCCCCAGGGGTGGGATGAGCAGTTCTTC. This encodes CSASGLAGPQGWDEQFF.

This clonotype was counted many times. The rearrangement links TRBV5-6 to TRBJ1-1; weak D call: TRBD1 (5 bases). This CDR3 contains 13 residues. V was clipped by 0 bases and J by 7 bases, with 10 bases between them. Germline CDR1 reads SGHDT; CDR2 reads YYEEEE. The CDR3 reads CASSLAGGGEAFF. CDR3 sequence (DNA): TGTGCCAGCAGCTTGGCCGGGGGAGGTGAAGCTTTCTTT.

This clonotype appeared a few times. The V call is TRBV9, the J call TRBJ1-1; TRBD1 might be the D (5 bases). CDR3 length: 12 amino acids. Between the trimmed V and J ends, which lost 6 bases and 0 bases, there was a span of 6 bases. From germline, CDR1 is SGDLS and CDR2 YYNGEE. The CDR3 region is CASMDMNTEAFF. Written as DNA, the CDR3 is TGTGCCAGCATGGACATGAACACTGAAGCTTTCTTT.

V gene TRBV28 combines with J gene TRBJ2-1; 13 positions agree with TRBD2. Germline assignment: CDR1 MDHEN and CDR2 SYDVKM. Trimming cost V 4 bases and J 7 bases; bases outside gene matches: 10. The CDR3 covers 17 residues. The CDR3 is CASSSGRTSGSSNEQFF. The CDR3, as DNA: TGTGCCAGCAGTTCTGGAAGGACTAGCGGGAGTTCGAATGAGCAGTTCTTC.

This clonotype was seen only a few times. This chain connects TRBV12-3 or TRBV12-4 to TRBJ1-5; 8 positions match TRBD1. J was trimmed by 0 bases and V by 1 base; bases with no gene match: 5. This CDR3 has 17 amino acids. This chain's CDR3 is CASSLGDRHYSNQPQHF. CDR3 DNA: TGTGCCAGCAGTTTAGGGGACAGGCACTATAGCAATCAGCCCCAGCATTTT.

The J gene is TRBJ1-5, the V gene TRBV6-1; tentatively, D is TRBD1 (6 bases). The germline CDR1 and CDR2 sequences are MNHNS and SASEGT. The CDR3 runs to 14 residues. The V gene lost 5 bases and the J gene lost 3 bases, with 11 bases spanning the gap. CDR3 coding DNA: TGTGCCAGCAGTATGCAGGGGCTCAATCAGCCCCAGCATTTT. Translating it yields CASSMQGLNQPQHF.

This clonotype was seen many times. The chain recombines TRBV12-3 or TRBV12-4 with TRBJ1-2, with D unclear. V lost 3 bases to trimming and J lost 5 bases, with 4 bases between them. This CDR3 has 11 amino acids. DNA of the CDR3: TGTGCCAGCAGTTTTGGTTATGGCTACACCTTC. Protein: CASSFGYGYTF.

This chain links TRBV7-2 with TRBJ1-2, with 9 bases aligning to TRBD1. Germline trimming cut 1 base from V and 6 bases from J; bases unmatched to any gene: 9. The CDR3 consists of 16 residues. Germline V gene sequence: CDR1 SGHTA, CDR2 FQGNSA. In nucleotides, the CDR3 is TGTGCCAGCAGCTTAGAGGGGACAGGGAGGTTCAATGGCTACACCTTC. Its translation is CASSLEGTGRFNGYTF.

The chain is built from TRBV5-5 and TRBJ2-3; D gene unclear. V gave up 0 bases and J gave up 6 bases, with 8 bases separating them. CDR3 length equals 13 residues. Germline CDR1 is SGHKS and CDR2 is YYEKEE (reference sequence). CDR3 region: CASSLGPPDTQYF. The CDR3 DNA follows: TGTGCCAGCAGCTTGGGACCCCCGGATACGCAGTATTTT.

On this clonotype: A much larger clone differs by one base, so this may be a read error. The chain couples TRBV5-1 to TRBJ1-6; D gene ambiguous. Looked up from germline, CDR1 is SGHRS and CDR2 is YFSETQ. This CDR3 has 16 residues. DNA of the CDR3: TGCGCCAGCAGTTCCGCCTACGGGGTATCGGATTCACCCCCCCACTTT. This gives the protein CASSSAYGVSDSPPHF.

Ten or more counts support this clonotype. V gene TRBV6-2 or TRBV6-3 combines with J gene TRBJ2-1; no clear D gene. Trimming removed 6 bases at V and 3 bases at J, with 3 bases between. The CDR3 is made up of 11 amino acids. Germline V gene data show CDR1 as MNHEY and CDR2 as SVGEGT. The CDR3 loop reads CASRNYNEQFF. Written as DNA, the CDR3 is TGTGCCAGCAGAAACTACAATGAGCAGTTCTTC.

For this clonotype: One base away lies a much larger clone, so this may be a sequencing read error. This chain links TRBV7-8 with TRBJ2-2; 8 nucleotides agree with TRBD2. Germline V gives CDR1 SGHVS, CDR2 FQNEAQ. Trimming removed 6 bases from V and 6 bases from J; junction bases left unmatched: 9. This CDR3 has 15 amino acids. This CDR3 reads CASRIAGRYSGELFF. The CDR3 DNA follows: TGTGCCAGCAGAATAGCGGGGAGGTACTCCGGGGAGCTGTTTTTT. Supplemented by reference TRBV7-8 and TRBJ2-2, the full variable domain reads GAGVSQSPRYKVAKRGQDVALRCDPISGHVSLFWYQQALGQGPEFLTYFQNEAQLDKSGLPSDRFFAERPEGSVSTLKIQRTQQEDSAVYLCASRIAGRYSGELFFGEGSRLTVL.

This clonotype was picked up many times. The chain uses TRBV13 and TRBJ1-3; D unresolved. Trimming left V 5 bases short and J 0 bases short, with 14 bases between. This CDR3 contains 16 residues. The germline CDR1 and CDR2 sequences are PRHDT and FYEKMQ (reference sequence). The CDR3 DNA is TGTGCCAGCAGCCTATCAGACGGTAGCTCTGGAAACACCATATATTTT. It yields the protein CASSLSDGSSGNTIYF.